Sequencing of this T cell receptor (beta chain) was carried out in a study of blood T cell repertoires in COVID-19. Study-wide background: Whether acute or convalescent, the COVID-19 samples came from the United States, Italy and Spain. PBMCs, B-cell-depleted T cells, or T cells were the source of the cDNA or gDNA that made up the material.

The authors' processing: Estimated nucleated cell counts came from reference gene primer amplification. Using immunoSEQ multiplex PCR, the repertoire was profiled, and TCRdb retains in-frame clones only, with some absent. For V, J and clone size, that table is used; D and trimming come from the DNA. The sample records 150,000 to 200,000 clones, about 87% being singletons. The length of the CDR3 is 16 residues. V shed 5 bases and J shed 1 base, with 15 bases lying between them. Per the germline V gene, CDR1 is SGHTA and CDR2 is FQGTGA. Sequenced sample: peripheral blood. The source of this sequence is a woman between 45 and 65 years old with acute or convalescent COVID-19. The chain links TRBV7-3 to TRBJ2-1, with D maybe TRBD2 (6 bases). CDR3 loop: CASSPTAGRSYNEQFF. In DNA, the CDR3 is TGTGCCAGCAGCCCAACGGCGGGGAGATCCTACAATGAGCAGTTCTTC.